The T cell receptor beta chain described here comes from a study of T cell responses to AZD1222 COVID-19 vaccine. Notes on the study in general: Variant regions that are unmutated are reportedly the target of nearly half of spike-specific TCRs. Baseline serology detected seropositivity in only six AZD1222 recipients.

In regard to this clone: Its antigen is unknown.

Repertoires were generated with immunoSEQ multiplex PCR, while TCRdb's copy carries only in-frame clones and drops some. The sample gives approximately 110,000 clones, more than 80% of which show up once; 4.4% is in the top ten. Second-dose intervals of approximately 4 or approximately 12 weeks were pooled. The receptor's source is an adult who received the AZD1222 COVID-19 vaccine. Sample: peripheral blood, taken 28 days after the second AZD1222 dose.

The CDR3 DNA reads as TGTGCCAGCTCACCACGGGCCCCCTTGACTAGCGGGGGTTCAGATGAGCAGTTCTTC. It is translated as CASSPRAPLTSGGSDEQFF. This chain uses TRBV18 with TRBJ2-1, with 12 bases lining up with TRBD2. J was trimmed by 8 bases and V by 1 base; bases with no gene match: 15. Germline V gene sequence: CDR1 KGHSH, CDR2 LQKENI. The CDR3 has 19 amino acids.